This is a list of T cell receptor beta chains from one sample in a study of human T cells and chemical hapten exposure. TCRdb fed the RACE reads into MiXCR, producing one record per CDR3 protein. Of some 70,000 distinct CDR3 sequences detected, roughly 9.8% appear once; the ten largest clones hold about 5.2%. This specimen consisted of whole blood, obtained in connection with sensitization to the hapten diphenylcyclopropenone (DPC). These receptors all come from a woman between 45 and 65 years old with alopecia areata. Some clones in this sample may be carry-over from other donors' samples. The CDR3 runs from the conserved cysteine through the conserved F or W. Fields, in order: J gene, V gene, CDR3 length, clone size, D gene, CDR3 protein, CDR3 DNA. D genes are given only for firm matches. The listing skips clone size in some rows; elsewhere it reads once, few, many or a size class.

TRBJ1-5 TRBV12-3/TRBV12-4 16 few . CASSYGGRSGNQPQHF TGTGCCAGCAGTTATGGGGGGAGGTCTGGCAATCAGCCCCAGCATTTT
TRBJ2-7 TRBV20-1 13 many . CSASEPPSYEQYF TGCAGTGCTAGCGAGCCCCCCTCGTACGAGCAGTACTTC
TRBJ2-1 TRBV6-6 12 many . CASSLLVGEQFF TGTGCCAGCAGTTTACTGGTGGGTGAGCAGTTCTTC
TRBJ1-2 TRBV15 14 . . CATSREGGGISYTF TGTGCCACCAGCAGAGAGGGAGGAGGGATCAGCTACACCTTC
TRBJ1-5 TRBV6-2/TRBV6-3 15 many . CASSYYQGSQQPQHF TGTGCCAGCAGTTACTATCAAGGGAGTCAACAGCCCCAGCATTTT
TRBJ1-6 TRBV28 16 few TRBD1 CASSFPTGEGGSPLHF TGTGCCAGCAGTTTTCCGACAGGGGAGGGTGGATCACCCCTCCACTTT
TRBJ1-5 TRBV30 15 many TRBD1 CAWSRGQGYEVSQHF TGTGCCTGGAGTCGGGGACAGGGGTACGAAGTGTCCCAGCATTTT
TRBJ1-1 TRBV7-2 16 once . CASSGELGQGNTEAFF TGTGCCAGCAGCGGAGAGCTAGGGCAGGGTAACACTGAAGCTTTCTTT
TRBJ2-7 TRBV3-1 12 many . CASSQPGYEQYF TGTGCCAGCAGCCAACCAGGCTACGAGCAGTACTTC
TRBJ1-4 TRBV7-8 15 many . CASSPYRPQNEKLFF TGTGCCAGCAGCCCTTACAGACCTCAAAATGAAAAACTGTTTTTT
TRBJ1-2 TRBV7-9 14 many . CASSLAGTVGVGTF .
TRBJ2-1 TRBV29-1 14 . . CSVGRGAIYNEQFF TGCAGCGTTGGTAGAGGGGCCATCTACAATGAGCAGTTCTTC
TRBJ2-7 TRBV30 16 few TRBD1 CAWSVEMGQASYEQYF TGTGCCTGGAGTGTAGAAATGGGACAGGCCTCCTACGAGCAGTACTTC
TRBJ2-7 TRBV14 13 few . CASSHVRGRNEYF TGTGCCAGCAGCCACGTCAGGGGACGGAACGAGTACTTC
TRBJ2-2 TRBV5-8 13 few . CASRSLRTGELFF TGTGCCAGCAGGAGCCTTCGGACCGGGGAGCTGTTTTTT
TRBJ2-3 TRBV7-2 15 many TRBD2 CASSLSGLTTDTQYF TGTGCCAGCAGCTTATCGGGACTAACGACAGATACGCAGTATTTT
TRBJ1-5 TRBV28 15 few TRBD1 CASRYQGAGNQPQHF TGTGCCAGCAGGTATCAGGGGGCCGGCAATCAGCCCCAGCATTTT
TRBJ1-6 TRBV6-4 14 few . CASSDGGRNSPLHF TGTGCCAGCAGTGACGGGGGCAGGAATTCACCCCTCCACTTT
TRBJ1-1 TRBV29-1 13 medium-sized TRBD1 CSVAGQGFTEAFF TGCAGCGTTGCGGGACAGGGCTTCACTGAAGCTTTCTTT
TRBJ1-4 TRBV18 14 . . CASSTNGANEKLFF TGTGCCAGCTCAACTAACGGGGCTAATGAAAAACTGTTTTTT
TRBJ1-5 TRBV5-1 15 many . CASSLGTGGPQPQHF TGCGCCAGCAGCTTGGGCACAGGAGGTCCTCAGCCCCAGCATTTT
TRBJ2-1 TRBV7-9 15 many . CASSLILTTYNEQFF TGTGCCAGCAGCTTAATCCTGACAACCTACAATGAGCAGTTCTTC
TRBJ2-1 TRBV7-2 16 . TRBD1 CASSRVGTGPYNEQFF TGTGCCAGCAGCCGAGTGGGGACAGGGCCCTACAATGAGCAGTTCTTC
TRBJ2-1 TRBV28 15 once TRBD2 CASSRQTSFSGEQFF TGTGCCAGCAGTCGGCAGACTAGCTTCTCCGGGGAGCAGTTCTTC
TRBJ1-6 TRBV5-4 15 few . CASSLDRREGSPLHF TGTGCCAGCAGCCTTGACAGGCGGGAAGGTTCACCCCTCCACTTT
TRBJ1-1 TRBV10-1 13 many . CASRLTVNTEAFF TGCGCCAGCAGGCTGACAGTGAACACTGAAGCTTTCTTT
TRBJ2-7 TRBV7-8 12 . . CASSFNMHEQYF TGTGCCAGCAGCTTTAATATGCACGAGCAGTACTTC
TRBJ2-5 TRBV28 17 . TRBD2 CASSLGAGGPVVETRYF TGTGCCAGCAGTTTGGGGGCGGGAGGGCCCGTCGTCGAGACCCGGTACTTC
TRBJ2-2 TRBV12-3/TRBV12-4 14 many . CASNPGMYTGELFF TGTGCCAGCAATCCAGGGATGTACACCGGGGAGCTGTTTTTT
TRBJ2-1 TRBV21-1 18 few . CASSKFPRPLRSYNEQFF TGTGCCAGCAGCAAATTTCCCCGTCCCCTCAGGTCCTACAATGAGCAGTTCTTC
TRBJ1-1 TRBV7-8 13 . . CASSLYQNTEAFF TGTGCCAGCAGCTTATATCAGAACACTGAAGCTTTCTTT
TRBJ2-1 TRBV18 15 many TRBD1 CASSPGQATYNEQFF TGTGCCAGCTCACCGGGACAGGCGACCTACAATGAGCAGTTCTTC
TRBJ1-1 TRBV5-4 13 many TRBD1 CASSSLPRGQAFF TGTGCCAGCAGCTCTCTCCCGAGGGGGCAAGCTTTCTTT
TRBJ1-1 TRBV11-2 14 few . CASSYLYMNTEAFF TGTGCCAGCAGCTACCTGTACATGAACACTGAAGCTTTCTTT
TRBJ2-4 TRBV27 18 few TRBD1 CASSLWGTGYTAKNIQYF TGTGCCAGCAGTTTATGGGGGACAGGGTATACGGCCAAAAACATTCAGTACTTC
TRBJ2-7 TRBV9 13 . . CASSVGVSYEQYF TGTGCCAGCAGCGTAGGTGTCTCCTACGAGCAGTACTTC
TRBJ1-1 TRBV5-1 17 many TRBD1 CASSDGQGLGVNTEAFF TGCGCCAGCAGCGACGGACAGGGACTGGGGGTGAACACTGAAGCTTTCTTT
TRBJ1-2 TRBV6-2/TRBV6-3 12 many . CASALERNGYTF TGTGCCAGCGCTCTAGAGAGAAATGGCTACACCTTC
TRBJ1-6 TRBV5-5 15 . TRBD1 CASSLGQGVDSPLHF TGTGCCAGCAGCTTGGGACAGGGGGTGGATTCACCCCTCCACTTT
TRBJ2-7 TRBV29-1 12 many TRBD2 CSVELAGGEQYF TGCAGCGTTGAACTAGCGGGCGGGGAGCAGTACTTC
TRBJ1-5 TRBV20-1 14 many TRBD1 CSAGGQRPNQPQHF TGCAGTGCTGGGGGACAGAGACCTAATCAGCCCCAGCATTTT
TRBJ2-1 TRBV12-3/TRBV12-4 18 . . CASSPPEGTAGPYNEQFF TGTGCCAGCAGTCCACCTGAAGGGACCGCGGGTCCTTACAATGAGCAGTTCTTC
TRBJ2-7 TRBV28 12 few . CASSFQPRGQYF TGTGCCAGCAGTTTTCAACCCAGAGGGCAGTACTTC
TRBJ2-7 TRBV18 13 many . CASSRLDNYEQYF TGTGCCAGCTCACGGCTGGACAACTACGAGCAGTACTTC
TRBJ1-2 TRBV6-2/TRBV6-3 14 many TRBD1 CASSPGQGFYGYTF TGTGCCAGCAGTCCGGGACAGGGCTTCTATGGCTACACCTTC
TRBJ2-1 TRBV19 14 . TRBD1 CASSRGQVYNEQFF TGTGCCAGTAGCCGAGGACAGGTCTACAATGAGCAGTTCTTC
TRBJ1-4 TRBV12-3/TRBV12-4 15 many TRBD1 CASSRGTARNEKLFF TGTGCCAGCAGTCGCGGGACAGCCCGTAATGAAAAACTGTTTTTT
TRBJ1-2 TRBV5-4 14 many . CASSGTDRVYGYTF TGTGCCAGCAGCGGTACGGACAGAGTCTATGGCTACACCTTC
TRBJ2-6 TRBV18 16 many . CASSLRTNSGANVLTF TGTGCCAGCTCACTTCGGACCAACTCTGGGGCCAACGTCCTGACTTTC
TRBJ1-1 TRBV12-3/TRBV12-4 11 many . CASTVSTEAFF TGTGCCAGCACCGTGAGTACTGAAGCTTTCTTT
TRBJ1-1 TRBV10-1 14 many . CASSESLRSAGAFF TGCGCCAGCAGTGAGTCGCTCAGGTCCGCGGGGGCTTTCTTT
TRBJ2-5 TRBV11-2 16 many TRBD2 CASSPTSGPRQETQYF TGTGCCAGCAGCCCAACTAGCGGGCCCCGACAAGAGACCCAGTACTTC
TRBJ2-3 TRBV7-6 15 . . CASTSGLRSSDTQYF TGTGCCAGCACCTCCGGGCTCCGCTCATCAGATACGCAGTATTTT
TRBJ1-1 TRBV6-2/TRBV6-3 13 many . CASSYSYRYEAFF TGTGCCAGCAGTTATTCTTACAGGTATGAAGCTTTCTTT